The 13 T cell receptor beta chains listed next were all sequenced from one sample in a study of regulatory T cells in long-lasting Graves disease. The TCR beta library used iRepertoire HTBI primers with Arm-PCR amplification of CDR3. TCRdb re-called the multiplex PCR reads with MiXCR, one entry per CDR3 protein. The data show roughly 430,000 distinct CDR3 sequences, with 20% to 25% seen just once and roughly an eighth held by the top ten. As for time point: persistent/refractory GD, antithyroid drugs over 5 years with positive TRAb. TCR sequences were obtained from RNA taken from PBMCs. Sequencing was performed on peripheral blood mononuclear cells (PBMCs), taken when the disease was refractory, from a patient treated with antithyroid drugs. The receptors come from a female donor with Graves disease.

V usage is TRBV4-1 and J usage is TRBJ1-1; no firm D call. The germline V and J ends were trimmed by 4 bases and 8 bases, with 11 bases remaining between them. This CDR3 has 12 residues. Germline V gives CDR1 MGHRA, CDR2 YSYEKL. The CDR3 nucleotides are TGCGCCAGCAGCCCTTCTGGGCAGGAAGCTTTCTTT. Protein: CASSPSGQEAFF.

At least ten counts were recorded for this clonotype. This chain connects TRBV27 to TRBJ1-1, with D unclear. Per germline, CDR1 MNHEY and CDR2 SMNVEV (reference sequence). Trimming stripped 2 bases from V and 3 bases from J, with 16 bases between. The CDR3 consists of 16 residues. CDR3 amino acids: CASSLIGTAKDTEAFF. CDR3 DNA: TGTGCCAGCAGTTTAATCGGTACAGCAAAGGACACTGAAGCTTTCTTT.

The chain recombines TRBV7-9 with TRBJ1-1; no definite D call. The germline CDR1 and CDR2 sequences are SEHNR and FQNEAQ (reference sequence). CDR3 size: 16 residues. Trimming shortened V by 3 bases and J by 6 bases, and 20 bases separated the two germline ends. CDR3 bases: TGTGCCAGCAGCTTTCCCGCTAAAGTTCAAGGACCTGAAGCTTTCTTT. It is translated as CASSFPAKVQGPEAFF.

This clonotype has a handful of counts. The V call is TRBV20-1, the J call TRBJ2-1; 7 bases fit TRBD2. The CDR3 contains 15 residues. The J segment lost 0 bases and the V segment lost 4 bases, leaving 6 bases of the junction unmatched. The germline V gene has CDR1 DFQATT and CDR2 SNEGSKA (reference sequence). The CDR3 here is CSAKELASSYNEQFF. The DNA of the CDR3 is TGCAGTGCTAAAGAACTAGCGAGCTCCTACAATGAGCAGTTCTTC.

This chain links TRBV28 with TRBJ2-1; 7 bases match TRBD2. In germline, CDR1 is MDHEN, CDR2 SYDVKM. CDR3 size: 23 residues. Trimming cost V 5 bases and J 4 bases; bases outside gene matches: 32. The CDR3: CASSIPSGWQTSLHQRDYNEQFF. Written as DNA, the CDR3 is TGTGCCAGCAGTATACCCTCCGGTTGGCAGACTAGCCTGCACCAGAGGGATTACAATGAGCAGTTCTTC.

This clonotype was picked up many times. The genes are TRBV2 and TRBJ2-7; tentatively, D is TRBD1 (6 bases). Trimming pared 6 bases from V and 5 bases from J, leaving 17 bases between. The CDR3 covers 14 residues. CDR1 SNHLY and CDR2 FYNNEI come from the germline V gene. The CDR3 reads CASSQQGEGNEQYF. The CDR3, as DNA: TGTGCCAGCAGCCAACAGGGTGAGGGCAACGAGCAGTACTTC.

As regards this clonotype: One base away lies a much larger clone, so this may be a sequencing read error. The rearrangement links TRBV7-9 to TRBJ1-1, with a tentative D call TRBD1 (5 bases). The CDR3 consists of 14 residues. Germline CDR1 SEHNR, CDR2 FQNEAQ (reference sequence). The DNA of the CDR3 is TGTGCCAGCAGCTTTGGAGGGACCAACACTGAAGCTTCCTTT. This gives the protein CASSFGGTNTEASF. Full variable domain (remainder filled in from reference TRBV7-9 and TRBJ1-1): DTGVSQNPRHKITKRGQNVTFRCDPISEHNRLYWYRQTLGQGPEFLTYFQNEAQLEKSRLLSDRFSAERPKGSFSTLEIQRTEQGDSAMYLCASSFGGTNTEASFGQGTRLTVV.

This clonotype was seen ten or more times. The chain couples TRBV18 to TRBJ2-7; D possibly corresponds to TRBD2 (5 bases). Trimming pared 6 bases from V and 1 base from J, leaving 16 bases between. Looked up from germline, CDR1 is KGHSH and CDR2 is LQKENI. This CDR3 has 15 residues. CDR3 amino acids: CASSSQRYSSYEQYF. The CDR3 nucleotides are TGTGCCAGCTCTTCCCAGCGGTACTCTTCCTACGAGCAGTACTTC.

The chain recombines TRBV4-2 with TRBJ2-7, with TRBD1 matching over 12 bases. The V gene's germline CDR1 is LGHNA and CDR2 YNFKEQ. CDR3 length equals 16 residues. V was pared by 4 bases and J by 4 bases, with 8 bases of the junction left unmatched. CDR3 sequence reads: CASSPPGTGGGYEQYF. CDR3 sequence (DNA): TGTGCCAGCAGCCCGCCCGGGACAGGGGGCGGTTACGAGCAGTACTTC.

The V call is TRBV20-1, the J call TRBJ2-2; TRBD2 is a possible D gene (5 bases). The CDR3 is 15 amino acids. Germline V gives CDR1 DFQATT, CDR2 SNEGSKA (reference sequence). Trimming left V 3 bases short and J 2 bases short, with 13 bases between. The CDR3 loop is CSASQSGLNTGELFF. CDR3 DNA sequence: TGCAGTGCTAGTCAGAGCGGTCTTAACACCGGGGAGCTGTTTTTT.

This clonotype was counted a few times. CDR3 nucleotides: TGTGCCAGCAGCTTGGGACAGGGAGGGGTGACTGAAGCTTTCTTT. Its translation: CASSLGQGGVTEAFF. The gene calls are TRBV5-8 and TRBJ1-1; 7 bases map to TRBD1. Unmatched junction bases numbered 7, after V lost 0 bases and J lost 5 bases. The CDR3 spans 15 residues. From germline, CDR1 is SGHTS and CDR2 YDEGEE. Variable domain in full (rest from reference TRBV5-8 and TRBJ1-1): EAGVTQSPTHLIKTRGQQATLRCSPISGHTSVYWYQQALGLGLQFLLWYDEGEERNRGNFPPRFSGRQFPNYSSELNVNALELEDSALYLCASSLGQGGVTEAFFGQGTRLTVV.

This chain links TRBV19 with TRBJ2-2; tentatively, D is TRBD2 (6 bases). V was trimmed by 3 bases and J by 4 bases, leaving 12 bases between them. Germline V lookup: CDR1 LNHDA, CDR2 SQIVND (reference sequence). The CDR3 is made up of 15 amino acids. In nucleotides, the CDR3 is TGTGCCAGTAGTATGTTCGGGAGTGGCACCGGGGAGCTGTTTTTT. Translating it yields CASSMFGSGTGELFF.

The CDR3 loop reads CASSISQGNTEAFF. In DNA form, the CDR3 reads TGTGCCAGCAGCATATCACAGGGGAACACTGAAGCTTTCTTT. The rearrangement uses TRBV9 and TRBJ1-1; D is possibly TRBD1 (6 bases). The CDR3 has 14 amino acids. CDR1 and CDR2 from the germline V gene are SGDLS and YYNGEE. V dropped 4 bases and J dropped 1 base, with 11 bases sitting between them.